A selection of T cell receptor beta chains follows, all from one sample in a study of beta chain features in type 1 diabetes. The protocol was immunoSEQ multiplex PCR, while the TCRdb copy is restricted to in-frame clones and leaves out a portion. The sample has over 120,000 clones, 9.2% seen once. The specimen was central memory CD4+ T cells from blood. These receptors all come from a man between 18 and 35 years old in good health. Each CDR3 is given without its conserved first and last residue. Fields, in order: CDR3 length, J gene, V gene, CDR3 protein.

len: 13; j_gene: TRBJ2-7; v_gene: TRBV7-3; CDR3aa: ASSPSGGAAYEQY
len: 14; j_gene: TRBJ2-4; v_gene: TRBV5-1; CDR3aa: ASSTGQALAKNIQY
len: 11; j_gene: TRBJ1-1; v_gene: TRBV6-1; CDR3aa: ASRLQQNTEAF
len: 12; j_gene: TRBJ1-1; v_gene: TRBV9; CDR3aa: ASSLNNMNTEAF
len: 13; j_gene: TRBJ2-5; v_gene: TRBV5-1; CDR3aa: ASRAAGGIGETQY
len: 13; j_gene: TRBJ2-7; v_gene: TRBV4-2; CDR3aa: ASSQDGQRGYEQY
len: 11; j_gene: TRBJ2-7; v_gene: TRBV29-1; CDR3aa: SVDLESSYEQY
len: 10; j_gene: TRBJ1-4; v_gene: TRBV11-2; CDR3aa: ASSLGSEKLF
len: 11; j_gene: TRBJ2-5; v_gene: TRBV6-6; CDR3aa: ASSYQYQETQY
len: 11; j_gene: TRBJ2-7; v_gene: TRBV11-2; CDR3aa: ASSLVQAREQY
len: 12; j_gene: TRBJ2-3; v_gene: TRBV7-2; CDR3aa: ASSLNGAADTQY
len: 11; j_gene: TRBJ2-5; v_gene: TRBV7-9; CDR3aa: ASRRLSGETQY
len: 13; j_gene: TRBJ2-7; v_gene: TRBV2; CDR3aa: ASSEGGASSYEQY
len: 10; j_gene: TRBJ2-3; v_gene: TRBV6-4; CDR3aa: ASSSYTDTQY
len: 11; j_gene: TRBJ1-2; v_gene: TRBV6-9; CDR3aa: ASSSQGVGGYT
len: 12; j_gene: TRBJ1-3; v_gene: TRBV7-2; CDR3aa: ASSLGHYLSTIY
len: 14; j_gene: TRBJ2-1; v_gene: TRBV4-3; CDR3aa: ASSQDVVAGGIEQF
len: 14; j_gene: TRBJ2-4; v_gene: TRBV7-2; CDR3aa: ASSLRRAEAKNIQY
len: 11; j_gene: TRBJ2-5; v_gene: TRBV28; CDR3aa: ASTRGREETQY
len: 13; j_gene: TRBJ2-1; v_gene: TRBV11-2; CDR3aa: ASSGLLGRYNEQF
len: 12; j_gene: TRBJ2-3; v_gene: TRBV7-2; CDR3aa: ASSLELEFGSQY
len: 14; j_gene: TRBJ1-4; v_gene: TRBV4-2; CDR3aa: ASSQDPGGRDEKLF
len: 12; j_gene: TRBJ1-2; v_gene: TRBV6-4; CDR3aa: ASRATGGRNGYT
len: 12; j_gene: TRBJ1-1; v_gene: TRBV5-1; CDR3aa: ASSQGALGTEAF